This T cell receptor beta chain was captured in a study of blood T cell repertoires in COVID-19. Study-level background: The United States, Italy and Spain supplied acute and convalescent COVID-19 samples.

The CDR3 runs 14 residues. CDR1 SNHLY and CDR2 FYNNEI come from the germline V gene. The ends were cut back, 3 bases at V and 3 bases at J, with 12 bases in the middle. In the study's own analysis: Amplified reference gene primers provided the basis for estimating nucleated cell counts. This table comes from immunoSEQ multiplex PCR, and its TCRdb copy is limited to in-frame clones, with some not included. Clone size and the V and J calls come from that table; the DNA yielded D and trimming. The table has hundreds of thousands of clones, roughly nine tenths seen once. The V gene is TRBV2, the J gene TRBJ2-7, with D possibly TRBD2 on 6 matching bases. This TCR was sampled from a man in his forties or fifties with acute or convalescent COVID-19. Sequenced sample: peripheral blood. The DNA for the CDR3 is TGTGCCAGCAGTGAGGGGAGGAGCGGCTACGAGCAGTACTTC. Its protein is CASSEGRSGYEQYF.